The 32 T cell receptor beta chains reported below all come from one sample, sequenced in a study of shared clonotypes between healthy human individuals. Measured with immunoSEQ multiplex PCR; TCRdb has only the in-frame clones, and not every one. This table has about 1 million clones, roughly 70% appearing once. Sequenced input: memory CD4+ T cells sorted from blood. Described subset: CD45RA-negative fraction. The source of these receptors is a man between 18 and 35 years old in good health.

The J gene is TRBJ1-3, the V gene TRBV9; D is undetermined. CDR3 length: 16 residues. The V gene's germline CDR1 is SGDLS and CDR2 YYNGEE. Between the trimmed V and J ends, which lost 0 bases and 0 bases, there was a span of 10 bases. The DNA for the CDR3 is TGTGCCAGCAGCGTAGGACTGAGCGGCTCTGGAAACACCATATATTTT. It specifies CASSVGLSGSGNTIYF.

The rearrangement uses TRBV30 and TRBJ2-1; D is unresolved. Germline CDR1 reads GTSNPN; CDR2 reads SVGIG (reference sequence). The length of the CDR3 is 11 residues. V lost 5 bases to trimming and J lost 9 bases, with 11 bases between them. CDR3 in amino acids: CAWGVSAEQFF. The CDR3 nucleotides read TGTGCCTGGGGGGTCTCGGCTGAGCAGTTCTTC.

The chain couples TRBV6-5 to TRBJ1-6, with D uncertain. This CDR3 is 13 amino acids long. V shed 2 bases and J shed 10 bases, with 9 bases lying between them. Germline V gene data show CDR1 as MNHEY and CDR2 as SVGAGI. CDR3 coding DNA: TGTGCCAGCAGTTACGATCTATTGTCACCCCTCCACTTT. It yields the protein CASSYDLLSPLHF.

V is TRBV7-2 and J is TRBJ2-5; perhaps TRBD2 as D (5 bases). CDR3 length: 13 amino acids. CDR1 and CDR2 (germline): SGHTA, FQGNSA. V lost 5 bases and J 2 bases, leaving 9 bases between the germline ends. This CDR3 is CASSPGYQETQYF. CDR3 DNA: TGTGCCAGCAGCCCGGGGTATCAAGAGACCCAGTACTTC. Full variable domain (rest looked up from reference TRBV7-2 and TRBJ2-5): GAGVSQSPSNKVTEKGKDVELRCDPISGHTALYWYRQSLGQGLEFLIYFQGNSAPDKSGLPSDRFSAERTGGSVSTLTIQRTQQEDSAVYLCASSPGYQETQYFGPGTRLLVL.

The gene calls are TRBV5-5 and TRBJ1-2; tentative D call: TRBD1 (6 bases). V lost 3 bases and J lost 6, with 12 bases in between. Germline-derived CDR1 and CDR2 are SGHKS and YYEKEE (reference sequence). CDR3 length: 13 residues. The CDR3 bases are TGTGCCAGCAGCTCGGACAGTTACCATGGCTACACCTTC. Encoded protein: CASSSDSYHGYTF.

The chain joins TRBV28 to TRBJ2-3, with a weak D call TRBD1 (5 bases). There are 15 residues in the CDR3. Germline loops: CDR1 MDHEN, CDR2 SYDVKM. Between the trimmed V and J ends, which lost 7 bases and 5 bases, there was a span of 19 bases. The CDR3 protein is CASTLGGIQGDTQYF. In DNA, the CDR3 is TGTGCCAGCACTCTTGGTGGGATTCAGGGAGATACGCAGTATTTT. Looking up the rest from reference TRBV28 and TRBJ2-3 gives the full variable domain: DVKVTQSSRYLVKRTGEKVFLECVQDMDHENMFWYRQDPGLGLRLIYFSYDVKMKEKGDIPEGYSVSREKKERFSLILESASTNQTSMYLCASTLGGIQGDTQYFGPGTRLTVL.

This clone occurred a few times. The chain couples TRBV27 to TRBJ2-3; D is undetermined. This CDR3 is built from 12 residues. Trimming shortened V by 7 bases and J by 7 bases, and 12 bases separated the two germline ends. Per the germline V gene, CDR1 is MNHEY and CDR2 is SMNVEV (reference sequence). CDR3 residues: CASTGLGNTQYF. Here the CDR3 DNA reads TGTGCCAGCACCGGGCTGGGAAATACGCAGTATTTT.

The gene calls are TRBV6-1 and TRBJ1-2; no clear D. With 4 bases removed from V and 4 bases from J, the gap between germline ends came to 10 bases. Germline-derived CDR1 and CDR2 are MNHNS and SASEGT. CDR3 length: 13 amino acids. The CDR3 loop reads CASSAESLYGYTF. The CDR3 DNA sequence: TGTGCCAGCAGTGCGGAGAGCCTCTATGGCTACACCTTC.

The chain has TRBV28 and TRBJ2-1; TRBD2 agrees at 11 bases. Germline V CDR1 and CDR2: MDHEN, SYDVKM. CDR3 size: 19 residues. With V trimmed by 5 bases and J by 3 bases, 15 bases remained unmatched. CDR3 DNA sequence: TGTGCCAGCAGTCCTTACGGGACTAGCGGTGGGGGATTCTACAATGAGCAGTTCTTC. This translates into CASSPYGTSGGGFYNEQFF.

The rearrangement uses TRBV2 and TRBJ2-3; D uncertain. CDR1 is SNHLY, CDR2 FYNNEI, per germline. Trimming left V 7 bases short and J 5 bases short, with 7 bases between. The CDR3 spans 11 residues. CDR3 protein: CASTFKDTQYF. CDR3 bases: TGTGCCAGCACTTTCAAAGATACGCAGTATTTT.

The V call is TRBV2, the J call TRBJ2-3; 9 nucleotides align to TRBD2. J was trimmed by 4 bases and V by 5 bases; bases with no gene match: 10. Germline V gene lookup returns CDR1 SNHLY and CDR2 FYNNEI. The CDR3 has 16 residues. CDR3 loop: CASSPPGRGGSDTQYF. CDR3 sequence (DNA): TGTGCCAGCAGTCCTCCCGGGCGGGGGGGGTCAGATACGCAGTATTTT.

The chain couples TRBV30 to TRBJ1-1, with a possible D match to TRBD1 (6 bases). The CDR3 spans 15 residues. Trimming stripped 0 bases from V and 5 bases from J, with 16 bases between. Germline V gene data show CDR1 as GTSNPN and CDR2 as SVGIG (reference sequence). CDR3 sequence reads: CAWSVEGGGGTEAFF. CDR3 in DNA: TGTGCCTGGAGTGTAGAGGGCGGAGGGGGTACTGAAGCTTTCTTT.

The chain recombines TRBV7-2 with TRBJ1-6; D perhaps matches TRBD1 (5 bases). The CDR3 length is 15 residues. The germline V gene has CDR1 SGHTA and CDR2 FQGNSA. The V end was cut by 4 bases, the J end by 7 bases, with 14 bases between. CDR3 sequence reads: CASSSRGGKNSPLHF. The DNA of the CDR3 is TGTGCCAGCAGCTCCCGGGGGGGAAAAAATTCACCCCTCCACTTT. The entire variable domain, with the rest obtained from reference TRBV7-2 and TRBJ1-6, is as follows: GAGVSQSPSNKVTEKGKDVELRCDPISGHTALYWYRQSLGQGLEFLIYFQGNSAPDKSGLPSDRFSAERTGGSVSTLTIQRTQQEDSAVYLCASSSRGGKNSPLHFGNGTRLTVT.

The rearrangement links TRBV6-1 to TRBJ2-7, with D possibly TRBD2 on 7 matching bases. From germline, CDR1 is MNHNS and CDR2 SASEGT. There are 14 residues in the CDR3. Deletions cut 5 bases from V and 6 bases from J, with 17 bases between. The chain's CDR3 is CASSRTGRVTEQYF. The CDR3, as DNA: TGTGCCAGCAGTCGAACAGGGAGGGTAACCGAGCAGTACTTC.

The V call is TRBV9, the J call TRBJ1-6; 7 bases map to TRBD1. V trimming: 2 bases; J trimming: 0 bases; junction bases outside the gene matches: 8. Germline V gene sequence: CDR1 SGDLS, CDR2 YYNGEE. The CDR3 runs to 18 residues. CDR3: CASSVGDRLNSYNSPLHF. The CDR3 DNA reads as TGTGCCAGCAGCGTTGGGGACAGACTTAACTCCTATAATTCACCCCTCCACTTT.

The chain employs TRBV30 and TRBJ2-1; D gene uncertain. Germline assignment: CDR1 GTSNPN and CDR2 SVGIG (reference sequence). The germline V and J ends were trimmed by 1 base and 8 bases, with 9 bases remaining between them. CDR3 length: 12 residues. CDR3 sequence: CAWSDMDYEQFF. For the CDR3, the DNA is TGTGCCTGGAGTGATATGGATTATGAGCAGTTCTTC.

The rearrangement links TRBV19 to TRBJ1-2; TRBD1 is a possible D gene (6 bases). V was clipped by 9 bases and J by 6 bases, with 23 bases between them. In germline, CDR1 is LNHDA, CDR2 SQIVND (reference sequence). The CDR3 is 15 residues long. CDR3 DNA sequence: TGTGCCAGCAGACAGGTCCCGACTGGAACGAATGGCTACACCTTC. Translation gives CASRQVPTGTNGYTF.

J is TRBJ2-7 and V is TRBV10-3; the match to TRBD1 covers 9 bases. The germline CDR1 and CDR2 sequences are ENHRY and SYGVKD. The V gene end was trimmed by 3 bases and the J gene end by 2 bases; junction bases not matched to a gene: 8. This CDR3 is built from 16 residues. The CDR3 protein is CAISDGGQGHPYEQYF. CDR3 nucleotide sequence: TGTGCCATCAGTGACGGGGGACAGGGTCACCCCTACGAGCAGTACTTC.

V gene TRBV30 combines with J gene TRBJ1-5, with D perhaps matching TRBD1 (5 bases). This CDR3 contains 13 residues. Trimming cost V 3 bases and J 3 bases, with 9 bases left between them. Germline V gene lookup returns CDR1 GTSNPN and CDR2 SVGIG (reference sequence). CDR3 bases: TGTGCCTGGAGGGCACAGGCCAATCAGCCCCAGCATTTT. Protein product: CAWRAQANQPQHF.

The chain employs TRBV11-2 and TRBJ2-3; 11 nucleotides line up with TRBD2. The CDR3 has 15 residues. V dropped 5 bases and J dropped 2; count of bases not matched to a gene: 3. Germline-derived CDR1 and CDR2 are SGHAT and FQNNGV. This chain's CDR3 is CASSTSGGLTDTQYF. CDR3 coding DNA: TGTGCCAGCAGCACTAGCGGGGGCCTCACAGATACGCAGTATTTT.

The rearrangement links TRBV19 to TRBJ2-7, with D possibly called TRBD1 or TRBD2 (7 bases each). Between the trimmed V and J ends, which lost 5 bases and 2 bases, there was a span of 19 bases. Germline values: CDR1 LNHDA, CDR2 SQIVND (reference sequence). This CDR3 contains 16 residues. Here the CDR3 reads CASSLLGGTATYEQYF. Here the CDR3 DNA reads TGTGCCAGTAGTTTACTGGGGGGGACAGCTACCTACGAGCAGTACTTC.

Only a few counts were recorded for this clone. The chain links TRBV2 to TRBJ2-1; the match to TRBD2 covers 15 bases. CDR3 length: 16 residues. Trimming took 3 bases from V and 13 from J; bases not matched to a gene: 10. CDR1 is SNHLY and CDR2 is FYNNEI in the germline V gene. The chain's CDR3 is CASSETPGTSGGRQFF. Written as DNA, the CDR3 is TGTGCCAGCAGTGAGACTCCTGGGACTAGCGGGGGGAGACAGTTCTTC.

The table lists this clone with a few counts. This chain joins TRBV14 and TRBJ2-2; no definite D call. V shed 1 base and J shed 6 bases, with 9 bases lying between them. CDR1 is SGHDN, CDR2 FVKESK, per germline. The CDR3 has 14 amino acids. The CDR3 region is CASSQVLRSGELFF. The DNA of the CDR3 is TGTGCCAGCAGCCAAGTTCTGCGCTCCGGGGAGCTGTTTTTT.

This rearrangement joins TRBV10-3 to TRBJ2-3; a possible D gene is TRBD2 (6 bases). Per germline, CDR1 ENHRY and CDR2 SYGVKD. This CDR3 has 15 amino acids. Trimming pared 8 bases from V and 5 bases from J, leaving 20 bases between. The CDR3 loop reads CAIEEYLGGGDTQYF. CDR3 in DNA: TGTGCCATCGAGGAGTACCTCGGGGGTGGAGATACGCAGTATTTT.

This clone showed up just a few times. The chain couples TRBV30 to TRBJ2-1; 8 bases line up with TRBD2. The CDR3 extends over 15 amino acids. The germline gives CDR1 GTSNPN, CDR2 SVGIG (reference sequence). The J segment lost 3 bases and the V segment lost 1 base, leaving 5 bases of the junction unmatched. Here the CDR3 reads CAWSAGLGNYNEQFF. DNA for the CDR3: TGTGCCTGGAGTGCGGGACTAGGGAACTACAATGAGCAGTTCTTC.

This clone has only a few counts. The gene calls are TRBV11-2 and TRBJ1-5; D perhaps matches TRBD1 (6 bases). Germline V lookup: CDR1 SGHAT, CDR2 FQNNGV. CDR3 length: 13 residues. V gave up 2 bases and J gave up 7 bases, with 9 bases separating them. CDR3 DNA sequence: TGTGCCAGCAGCTTAAGGGGGGAGCAGCCCCAGCATTTT. It translates to CASSLRGEQPQHF.

This chain joins TRBV18 and TRBJ2-6; TRBD1 matches 11 bases. Trimming cost V 5 bases and J 0 bases; bases outside gene matches: 12. The CDR3 totals 20 residues. Germline CDR1 is KGHSH and CDR2 is LQKENI. The CDR3 here is CASSSLFTGTGGSGANVLTF. In DNA form, the CDR3 reads TGTGCCAGCTCATCCCTTTTCACCGGGACAGGGGGCTCTGGGGCCAACGTCCTGACTTTC. Full variable domain (outside the CDR3, taken from reference TRBV18 and TRBJ2-6): NAGVMQNPRHLVRRRGQEARLRCSPMKGHSHVYWYRQLPEEGLKFMVYLQKENIIDESGMPKERFSAEFPKEGPSILRIQQVVRGDSAAYFCASSSLFTGTGGSGANVLTFGAGSRLTVL.

V usage is TRBV19 and J usage is TRBJ1-2; perhaps TRBD1 as D (6 bases). Germline CDR1 reads LNHDA; CDR2 reads SQIVND (reference sequence). V shed 11 bases and J shed 7 bases, with 20 bases lying between them. The CDR3 consists of 13 residues. The CDR3 region is CAGSSGGSGGYTF. In nucleotides, the CDR3 is TGTGCCGGGTCTTCTGGGGGCTCTGGTGGCTACACCTTC.

This clone was counted a single time. The sample contains more than one DNA sequence encoding this CDR3. The chain combines TRBV6-5 with TRBJ2-5; D tentatively reads TRBD1 or TRBD2 (5 bases each). V lost 6 bases to trimming and J lost 4 bases, with 9 bases between them. Germline values: CDR1 MNHEY, CDR2 SVGAGI. CDR3 length: 12 amino acids. The CDR3 DNA is TGTGCCAGCAGCTCGGGGCGAGAGACCCAGTACTTC. Amino acid sequence: CASSSGRETQYF.

This sequence joins TRBV9 and TRBJ2-2; 8 bases are a match to TRBD2. CDR3 length: 14 residues. V shed 2 bases, J shed 6 bases, and the junction held 3 bases outside the gene matches. Germline V gene lookup returns CDR1 SGDLS and CDR2 YYNGEE. Here the CDR3 reads CASSVKTSAGELFF. The CDR3 nucleotides are TGTGCCAGCAGCGTTAAGACTAGCGCCGGGGAGCTGTTTTTT.

The V gene is TRBV5-4, the J gene TRBJ2-7; 9 bases fit TRBD1. With 3 bases clipped from V and 2 bases from J, the junction kept 6 bases outside the gene matches. The length of the CDR3 is 15 residues. Germline CDR1 and CDR2: SGHNT and YYREEE (reference sequence). Here the CDR3 reads CASSSSGQGTYEQYF. In DNA form, the CDR3 reads TGTGCCAGCAGCTCAAGCGGACAGGGGACCTACGAGCAGTACTTC.

V is TRBV19 and J is TRBJ1-2, with a weak D call TRBD1 (6 bases). V was shortened by 4 bases and J by 0 bases, with 12 bases between the two germline ends. CDR1 and CDR2 (germline): LNHDA, SQIVND (reference sequence). The CDR3 is 15 amino acids. In DNA, the CDR3 is TGTGCCAGTAGTACCCGGGACACTACTAACTATGGCTACACCTTC. It translates to CASSTRDTTNYGYTF.